A single sample is the source of the 30 T cell receptor beta chains below, sequenced in a study of CD8+CD57+ T cells in acquired aplastic anemia. Researchers used genomic DNA as the template to profile TCR beta VDJ and CDR3. One entry per CDR3 protein, called by TCRdb with MiXCR from the reads. Of a few hundred thousand distinct CDR3 sequences listed, approximately 80% are singletons. Sequencing was done on patients that had shown CD8+CD57+ cell expansion by flow cytometry. Specimen: sorted CD4+, CD8+, or CD8+CD57+ T cells (not recorded which) from PBMCs. The origin of the receptors is a human donor with aplastic anemia.

The chain recombines TRBV11-3 with TRBJ1-1; no reliable D call. The CDR3 consists of 15 residues. Germline CDR1 SGHNT, CDR2 YENEEA. Trimming pared 3 bases from V and 7 bases from J, leaving 18 bases between. The CDR3 DNA reads TGTGCCAGCAGCTTGAGATCCTGTAGGCAAGATGAAGCTTTCTTT. Its translation is CASSLRSCRQDEAFF.

On this clonotype itself: The junction differs from germline at one of its ends, possibly a read error. The J gene is TRBJ2-3, the V gene TRBV9; D is perhaps TRBD1 (7 bases). CDR3 size: 14 residues. Germline CDR1 SGDLS, CDR2 YYNGEE. Here the CDR3 DNA reads TGTGCCAGCAGCCCAGGGGGTACTAGCTCCACCCATGATTTT. This translates into CASSPGGTSSTHDF.

On this clonotype: A read error may produce the germline difference seen at one junction end. The rearrangement joins TRBV7-8 to TRBJ2-3, with TRBD2 matching over 8 bases. The CDR3 spans 13 residues. Germline V gives CDR1 SGHVS, CDR2 FQNEAQ. The CDR3 coding sequence is TGTGCCAGCGGCGACGCGGGAGGAGACAAGCCGCATTTT. Amino acids: CASGDAGGDKPHF.

This rearrangement joins TRBV9 to TRBJ1-2; D is perhaps TRBD1 (6 bases). This CDR3 region has 16 residues. CDR1 and CDR2 from the germline V gene are SGDLS and YYNGEE. CDR3 nucleotides: TGTGCGAGGGCTTCAGGGGAGGGGCTCTCTTTGGACAGCTACACCTTC. Its protein product is CARASGEGLSLDSYTF.

Note on this clonotype: Germline is not matched at one junction end, which may reflect a read error. The chain uses TRBV5-1 and TRBJ2-3, with D possibly TRBD1 on 5 matching bases. The CDR3 is 13 residues long. Germline lookup yields CDR1 SGHRS and CDR2 YFSETQ. The CDR3: CASSARGTDTQYF. DNA of the CDR3: TGTGCCAGCAGCGCCAGGGGCACAGATACGCAGTATTTT. Drawing the rest from reference TRBV5-1 and TRBJ2-3, the complete variable domain is KAGVTQTPRYLIKTRGQQVTLSCSPISGHRSVSWYQQTPGQGLQFLFEYFSETQRNKGNFPGRFSGRQFSNSRSEMNVSTLELGDSALYLCASSARGTDTQYFGPGTRLTVL.

This clonotype was detected many times. V gene TRBV5-8 combines with J gene TRBJ2-1; a weak D match, TRBD2 (6 bases). The CDR3 sequence is 21 residues long. The germline V gene encodes CDR1 SGHTS and CDR2 YDEGEE. The V end was cut by 4 bases, the J end by 3 bases, with 32 bases between. CDR3: CASSPPPEGLTHQRHYNEQFF. The CDR3 bases are TGTGCCAGCAGCCCCCCTCCGGAGGGCCTAACTCACCAAAGACACTACAATGAGCAGTTCTTC.

This clonotype has ten or more counts. This chain links TRBV5-4 with TRBJ2-3, with 9 bases identical to TRBD1. Germline CDR1 and CDR2: SGHNT and YYREEE (reference sequence). CDR3 size: 16 residues. V trimming: 4 bases; J trimming: 2 bases; junction bases outside the gene matches: 8. CDR3 loop: CASSQGQGISTDTQYF. As DNA, the CDR3 is TGTGCCAGCAGCCAAGGACAGGGGATTTCCACAGATACGCAGTATTTT.

J is TRBJ1-4 and V is TRBV15; 7 bases line up with TRBD1. The length of the CDR3 is 16 residues. From germline, CDR1 is LNHNV and CDR2 YYDKDF (reference sequence). After removal of 2 bases from V and 7 bases from J, the junction contained 10 bases not matched to a gene. DNA for the CDR3: TGTGCCACCAGCAGATCCTATACAGGGGATGGTGAAAAACTGTTTTTT. Translated: CATSRSYTGDGEKLFF.

The V and J genes are TRBV2 and TRBJ2-7; D unclear. Germline V CDR1 and CDR2: SNHLY, FYNNEI. Trimming stripped 2 bases from V and 4 bases from J, with 9 bases between. This CDR3 has 13 residues. DNA for the CDR3: TGTGCCAGCAGTGAAACCCCGTTATACGAGCAGTACTTC. Its translation is CASSETPLYEQYF.

This clonotype appeared a single time. Germline is not matched at one junction end, which may reflect a read error. The chain joins TRBV9 to TRBJ1-1, with D possibly matching TRBD1 (5 bases). CDR1 is SGDLS and CDR2 is YYNGEE in the germline V gene. This CDR3 is built from 14 residues. The CDR3 DNA reads as TGTGCCAGCAGCGCCGGGACTGGCGGAATAGATACTCTCTTT. Protein: CASSAGTGGIDTLF. Full variable domain (remainder filled in from reference TRBV9 and TRBJ1-1): DSGVTQTPKHLITATGQRVTLRCSPRSGDLSVYWYQQSLDQGLQFLIQYYNGEERAKGNILERFSAQQFPDLHSELNLSSLELGDSALYFCASSAGTGGIDTLFGQGTRLTVV.

The chain combines TRBV7-2 with TRBJ1-1; TRBD1 aligns across 9 bases. The CDR3 covers 15 residues. The germline CDR1 and CDR2 sequences are SGHTA and FQGNSA. V was clipped by 3 bases and J by 13 bases; unmatched bases: 15. CDR3 nucleotides: TGTGCCAGCAGCTTGGACAGGGGTGCTCCTACGAGCAGTTTCTTT. This translates into CASSLDRGAPTSSFF.

This rearrangement joins TRBV11-1 to TRBJ1-6; TRBD1 is a possible D gene (5 bases). Germline values: CDR1 SGHAT, CDR2 FQDESV (reference sequence). This CDR3 spans 16 amino acids. With 0 bases removed from V and 6 bases from J, the gap between germline ends came to 12 bases. The CDR3, as DNA: TGTGCCAGCAGCTTAGCGTCGGGGACGCTTAATTCACCCCTCCACTTT. Residues: CASSLASGTLNSPLHF.

The V gene is TRBV11-1, the J gene TRBJ2-1; perhaps TRBD2 as D (6 bases). V gave up 3 bases and J gave up 8 bases, with 14 bases separating them. This CDR3 comprises 14 residues. Per germline, CDR1 SGHAT and CDR2 FQDESV (reference sequence). CDR3 protein: CASSLALGSDEQFF. CDR3 nucleotide sequence: TGTGCCAGCAGCTTGGCTCTCGGGAGCGATGAGCAGTTCTTC.

This clonotype was seen just once. The chain uses TRBV2 and TRBJ1-2; weak D call: TRBD1 (5 bases). V lost 6 bases and J lost 5, with 22 bases in between. Germline lookup yields CDR1 SNHLY and CDR2 FYNNEI. The CDR3 is made up of 16 amino acids. The CDR3: CASSSLRDAPVYGYTF. CDR3 in DNA: TGTGCCAGCAGCTCGCTGAGGGACGCGCCCGTATATGGCTACACCTTC.

This clonotype was found a few times. This sequence joins TRBV9 and TRBJ2-7; a weak D match, TRBD1 (5 bases). CDR1 is SGDLS, CDR2 YYNGEE, per germline. Trimming pared 4 bases from V and 8 bases from J, leaving 25 bases between. The CDR3 loop spans 16 amino acids. This chain's CDR3 is CASSPWSSGANVQQYV. The DNA of the CDR3 is TGTGCCAGCAGCCCCTGGAGCTCTGGGGCCAACGTCCAGCAGTACGTC.

This rearrangement joins TRBV7-8 to TRBJ2-7; unclear D gene. Germline lookup yields CDR1 SGHVS and CDR2 FQNEAQ. V was cut by 1 base and J by 6 bases, with 10 bases left in between. The CDR3 covers 13 residues. In DNA, the CDR3 is TGTGCCAGCAGCTTAGGCGGAAGCCGCGAGCAGTACGTC. It encodes CASSLGGSREQYV.

The V call is TRBV15, the J call TRBJ2-5; D perhaps matches TRBD1 (5 bases). Germline CDR1 is LNHNV and CDR2 is YYDKDF (reference sequence). Trimming stripped 10 bases from V and 2 bases from J, with 17 bases between. There are 14 residues in the CDR3. CDR3 loop: CANRIGSEQETQYF. CDR3 coding DNA: TGTGCCAACAGGATAGGCAGCGAGCAAGAGACCCAGTACTTC.

The CDR3 nucleotides are TGCAGTGCTAGCCTGGGACAGAGCTATGGCTACACCTTC. Amino acid sequence: CSASLGQSYGYTF. V is TRBV20-1 and J is TRBJ1-2, with 7 bases lining up with TRBD1. Looked up from germline, CDR1 is DFQATT and CDR2 is SNEGSKA (reference sequence). The CDR3 extends over 13 amino acids. Trimming cost V 3 bases and J 4 bases; bases outside gene matches: 5.

The chain combines TRBV7-8 with TRBJ1-1; unclear D gene. The germline gives CDR1 SGHVS, CDR2 FQNEAQ. The V end was cut by 0 bases, the J end by 13 bases, with 21 bases between. CDR3 length: 15 residues. The CDR3 region has the DNA TGTGCCAGCAGCTTAGCGGTAACTCCCGACACTCAGTATTTCTTT. Translating gives CASSLAVTPDTQYFF.

This clonotype was seen only a few times. This CDR3 fails to terminate in the conserved phenylalanine or tryptophan, so it likely reflects a read error. The DNA is left out, because the CDR3 cannot be placed on it with certainty; the CDR3 is given as TCRdb lists it. The chain employs TRBV7-6 and TRBJ1-2. Germline lookup yields CDR1 SGHVS and CDR2 FNYEAQ. Counting both end residues, the CDR3 totals 13 amino acids. The CDR3 protein is CASSLALQWNSPL.

This chain joins TRBV15 and TRBJ2-7, with D perhaps TRBD1 or TRBD2 (5 bases each). The V gene lost 9 bases and the J gene lost 4 bases, with 19 bases spanning the gap. The CDR3 contains 14 residues. CDR1 and CDR2 from the germline V gene are LNHNV and YYDKDF (reference sequence). The CDR3 sequence: CATSGQGLVYEQYF. For the CDR3, the DNA is TGTGCCACAAGCGGCCAGGGCCTCGTGTACGAGCAGTACTTC. The variable domain in full, completed from reference TRBV15 and TRBJ2-7, reads DAMVIQNPRYQVTQFGKPVTLSCSQTLNHNVMYWYQQKSSQAPKLLFHYYDKDFNNEADTPDNFQSRRPNTSFCFLDIRSPGLGDTAMYLCATSGQGLVYEQYFGPGTRLTVT.

V gene TRBV11-2 combines with J gene TRBJ1-2; D remains unclear. The CDR3 extends over 13 amino acids. The V gene's germline CDR1 is SGHAT and CDR2 FQNNGV. V was shortened by 4 bases and J by 7 bases, with 13 bases between the two germline ends. CDR3 in amino acids: CASSSARAGGYTF. The DNA of the CDR3 is TGTGCCAGCAGCTCGGCCCGGGCCGGTGGCTACACCTTC.

V is TRBV5-5 and J is TRBJ1-2; D remains unclear. Trimming cost V 4 bases and J 8 bases, with 18 bases left between them. This CDR3 is built from 14 residues. Germline V gene sequence: CDR1 SGHKS, CDR2 YYEKEE (reference sequence). The CDR3 region has the DNA TGTGCCAGCAGCACATACCCGGGAGAGTGGGGCTACACCTTC. This encodes CASSTYPGEWGYTF.

Only a few counts were recorded for this clonotype. This chain links TRBV10-3 with TRBJ2-3; TRBD2 matches 7 bases. V shed 10 bases and J 4 bases; nucleotides not matched to a gene: 11. The CDR3 is 14 amino acids. Germline loops: CDR1 ENHRY, CDR2 SYGVKD. The CDR3 loop is CASSPTSLADTQYF. CDR3 sequence (DNA): TGTGCCAGCAGCCCGACTAGCTTGGCAGATACGCAGTATTTT.

The chain recombines TRBV9 with TRBJ2-1, with a possible D match to TRBD2 (5 bases). Germline CDR1 reads SGDLS; CDR2 reads YYNGEE. CDR3 size: 16 residues. Trimming left V 0 bases short and J 11 bases short, with 21 bases between. The CDR3 nucleotides are TGTGCCAGCAGCGTAGGATCAAGCGGCACCGGGGAGCAGCAGTTCTTC. This encodes CASSVGSSGTGEQQFF. Full variable domain (missing parts from reference TRBV9 and TRBJ2-1): DSGVTQTPKHLITATGQRVTLRCSPRSGDLSVYWYQQSLDQGLQFLIQYYNGEERAKGNILERFSAQQFPDLHSELNLSSLELGDSALYFCASSVGSSGTGEQQFFGPGTRLTVL.

The CDR3 protein is CASSLYRDGEALSYEQYV. CDR3 nucleotide sequence: TGTGCCAGCAGCTTATATCGAGACGGGGAAGCCCTTTCCTACGAGCAGTACGTC. The rearrangement joins TRBV7-8 to TRBJ2-7, with a possible D match to TRBD2 (5 bases). Trimming took off 2 bases at V and 1 base at J, with 21 bases between the two ends. Germline V gives CDR1 SGHVS, CDR2 FQNEAQ. There are 18 residues in the CDR3.

A word on this clonotype: A much bigger clone sits one base away, suggesting this may be a read error. V is TRBV11-3 and J is TRBJ2-1; D is unclear. CDR1 is SGHNT and CDR2 is YENEEA in the germline V gene. The CDR3 consists of 15 residues. Trimming stripped 0 bases from V and 2 bases from J, with 8 bases between. The CDR3, as DNA: TGTGCCAGCAGCTTAGATATGACAACCTACAATGAGCAGTTCTTC. This gives the protein CASSLDMTTYNEQFF.

Points on this clonotype: The junction does not match germline at one end; this may be a read error. V and J are TRBV7-2 and TRBJ2-3; D is perhaps TRBD1 (6 bases). This CDR3 comprises 14 residues. Germline V lookup: CDR1 SGHTA, CDR2 FQGNSA. CDR3 amino acids: CASRPTRGHEIGIF. CDR3 DNA sequence: TGTGCCAGCAGACCTACCCGGGGACACGAGATCGGCATATTT.

Regarding this clonotype: A read error may account for a junction end that differs from germline. The rearrangement uses TRBV24-1 and TRBJ1-5, with 9 bases aligning to TRBD1. Germline V gene data show CDR1 as KGHDR and CDR2 as SFDVKD. The CDR3 is made up of 18 amino acids. The CDR3 sequence: CATTTGGIRYDSSQPQHF. The CDR3 coding sequence is TGTGCCACCACGACAGGGGGAATACGGTACGATAGCAGTCAGCCCCAGCATTTT.

Concerning this clonotype: Its ends do not fully match the called genes, so a read error is possible. The chain links TRBV7-9 to TRBJ2-3; 8 bases are shared with TRBD2. The V gene's germline CDR1 is SEHNR and CDR2 FQNEAQ (reference sequence). CDR3 length: 15 amino acids. CDR3 nucleotides: TGTGCCAGCAGCTTTCGAAGAGGCGGGGGGAACGATGAGTACTTC. It is translated as CASSFRRGGGNDEYF.